This entry features one TCR beta chain sequence. The data are from a study of blood T cell repertoires in COVID-19. The CDR3 spans 15 residues. Losses at the gene ends were 3 bases for V and 4 bases for J; bases not matched to a gene: 6. Germline CDR1 is SGHNT and CDR2 is YYREEE (reference sequence). Produced via immunoSEQ multiplex PCR; TCRdb's table is partial and in-frame only. The table lists approximately 260,000 clones, 75% to 90% of them singletons. V is TRBV5-4 and J is TRBJ2-1, with 8 bases lining up with TRBD1. The sequence derives from a woman between 40 and 55 years old with acute or convalescent COVID-19. Sequenced sample: peripheral blood. The chain's CDR3 is CASSSSDRVYNEQFF. The CDR3 nucleotides read TGTGCCAGCAGCTCCTCGGACAGGGTGTACAATGAGCAGTTCTTC.